This T cell receptor (beta chain) was retrieved from a study of T cell responses to AZD1222 COVID-19 vaccine. Clones were sequenced by immunoSEQ multiplex PCR, and TCRdb holds only the in-frame ones, with some missing. The sample lists about 150,000 clones, 80% to 90% seen once, with 5.5% to 6% in the top ten. Regarding the study as a whole: Clonal diversity may have been underestimated in mostly white British donors.

Regarding this clone: What it binds is unknown.

This specimen was peripheral blood, taken on day 0 of MenACWY control vaccination. The receptor comes from an adult in good health.

The CDR3 region is CASRHTGDTEAFF. The CDR3 nucleotides read TGTGCCAGCAGGCATACAGGGGACACTGAAGCTTTCTTT. This sequence joins TRBV7-3 and TRBJ1-1; 7 nucleotides align to TRBD1. Germline V gene lookup returns CDR1 SGHTA and CDR2 FQGTGA. V trimming: 6 bases; J trimming: 3 bases; junction bases outside the gene matches: 4. This CDR3 contains 13 residues.